The T cell receptor (beta chain) under discussion was sequenced for a study of cytomegalovirus exposure and HLA in healthy donors. Whole-study findings and limits: Most of the TCR beta V segments (in an earlier analysis) were productive either about 87% or about 30% of the time. In vitro checks showed that a few CMV-associated chains really do target CMV antigens. In a later analysis, at a false discovery rate of 0.05, some 15,000 TCR beta sequences were associated with HLA alleles. The study labeled more than 150 TCR beta chains cytomegalovirus-associated.

Researchers ran the PCR with 60 Vbeta and 13 Jbeta primers. Libraries were prepared by immunoSEQ multiplex PCR; TCRdb keeps only in-frame clonotypes and omits some of them. The repertoire shows about 170,000 clones; the top ten hold 0.79%. Notes on this clone: Its antigen is not known.

The CDR3 extends over 14 amino acids. Germline CDR1 and CDR2: SGHTA and FQGNSA. Losses at the gene ends were 4 bases for V and 8 bases for J; bases not matched to a gene: 7. Source material: PBMCs. This chain joins TRBV7-2 and TRBJ2-1; 8 nucleotides line up with TRBD2. The clonotype was recovered from a woman aged 18-29 years in good health and CMV-seropositive. DNA for the CDR3: TGTGCCAGCAGCTACGGGGGGGCCTTTGATGAGCAGTTCTTC. This codes for CASSYGGAFDEQFF.